These T cell receptor beta chains were read from a single sample in a study of blood T cell repertoires in COVID-19. Assay: immunoSEQ multiplex PCR; the TCRdb copy retains only in-frame clones and omits some. The data contain 200,000 to 250,000 clones, 80% to 90% of them singletons. Sequencing used PBMCs or T cells enriched from blood (not recorded which). The receptor source for this set is a woman between 50 and 59 years old who had been exposed to COVID-19. The CDR3 runs from the conserved cysteine through the conserved F or W. Each record gives: V gene, clone size, J gene, D gene, CDR3 DNA, CDR3 protein. A D gene is named only where the DNA matches it firmly. The size of a clone is reported for some rows only, either as once, few or many, or as a class for expanded clones.

TRBV19	.	TRBJ1-1	.	TGTGCCAGTAGTATACGAGGAGTCTACACTGAAGCTTTCTTT	CASSIRGVYTEAFF
TRBV7-6	once	TRBJ1-1	.	TGTGCCAGCAGCTCGAGACAAGGTATGGACACTGAAGCTTTCTTT	CASSSRQGMDTEAFF
TRBV5-5	.	TRBJ1-5	.	TGTGCCAGCAGCTTGGCTACGGGGAAGGGTCAGCCCCAGCATTTT	CASSLATGKGQPQHF
TRBV19	.	TRBJ1-3	.	TGTGCCAGTAGTCCCAACCGGTGGAGCACCATATATTTT	CASSPNRWSTIYF
TRBV7-3	.	TRBJ1-3	.	TGTGCCAGCAGCTTAAATGCGGGCCCTGGAAACACCATATATTTT	CASSLNAGPGNTIYF
TRBV5-1	.	TRBJ1-1	.	TGCGCCAGCAGCTCCTACGGGGGAGGGAACACTGAAGCTTTCTTT	CASSSYGGGNTEAFF
TRBV18	.	TRBJ2-1	TRBD1	TGTGCCAGCTCACCCCCGAGGACAGGGGCAGCCTACAATGAGCAGTTCTTC	CASSPPRTGAAYNEQFF
TRBV5-1	few	TRBJ2-1	.	TGCGCCAGCAGCCGTCAGGGGAACAACAATGAGCAGTTCTTC	CASSRQGNNNEQFF
TRBV10-3	.	TRBJ1-1	.	TGTGCCATATCAGACAGGTATAACACTGAAGCTTTCTTT	CAISDRYNTEAFF
TRBV6-5	.	TRBJ1-4	TRBD1	TGTGCCAGCAGCCTCAGACAGGGGAACGAAAAACTGTTTTTT	CASSLRQGNEKLFF
TRBV10-3	.	TRBJ2-2	TRBD2	TGTGCCATCAGTGCCACTGGGACTAGCGGGGGCCCTAACACCGGGGAGCTGTTTTTT	CAISATGTSGGPNTGELFF
TRBV27	.	TRBJ1-2	TRBD1	TGTGCCAGCAGTTTATTGGCAGGGGGAGGCGGCTACACCTTC	CASSLLAGGGGYTF
TRBV2	.	TRBJ2-7	.	TGTGCCAGCAGTCTTAGGCTAGGTCAGCGGGAGCAGTACTTC	CASSLRLGQREQYF
TRBV24-1	.	TRBJ1-1	.	TGTGCCACCAGAGGGGCAACAGGGAGTGATAGCACTGAAGCTTTCTTT	CATRGATGSDSTEAFF
TRBV29-1	.	TRBJ1-1	.	TGCAGCGGGGGGGGAGGAAAATTTCAAACTGAAGCTTTCTTT	CSGGGGKFQTEAFF
TRBV5-1	few	TRBJ2-3	TRBD2	TGCGCCAGCAGCTTGACGGGGGGTAGCACAGATACGCAGTATTTT	CASSLTGGSTDTQYF
TRBV3-1/TRBV3-2	.	TRBJ2-2	.	TGTGCCAGCAGCTCTCGGGGACTCGCGAACACCGGGGAGCTGTTTTTT	CASSSRGLANTGELFF
TRBV5-1	.	TRBJ2-3	TRBD2	TGCGCCAGCAGCTTGGAAGTCGGGACTAGGAGCACAGATACGCAGTATTTT	CASSLEVGTRSTDTQYF
TRBV29-1	.	TRBJ1-3	.	TGCAGCGCCGCAGGAGGGTTCAGAAACACCATATATTTT	CSAAGGFRNTIYF
TRBV10-1	.	TRBJ2-3	TRBD2	TGCGCCAGCGGCGAGCGGGGGCCCACAGATACGCAGTATTTT	CASGERGPTDTQYF
TRBV24-1	.	TRBJ1-2	.	TGTGCCACCAGTGATTTAAGGGGTAGGGGCTACACCTTC	CATSDLRGRGYTF
TRBV2	.	TRBJ1-1	TRBD1	TGTGCCAGCAGTGGGGACAGGGCCGACCTGAACACTGAAGCTTTCTTT	CASSGDRADLNTEAFF
TRBV11-3	.	TRBJ2-1	TRBD1	TGTGCCAGCAGCGGGGACAGGGCACACTACAATGAGCAGTTCTTC	CASSGDRAHYNEQFF
TRBV2	.	TRBJ1-2	.	TGTGCCAGCAGCCAAGCGGGGAGAGATGGCTACACCTTC	CASSQAGRDGYTF
TRBV11-2	.	TRBJ1-3	.	TGTGCCAGCAGCTCTCCAGGGGCGCGAAACACCATATATTTT	CASSSPGARNTIYF
TRBV27	.	TRBJ1-1	.	TGTGCCAGCACTCCTGGATATACAGGGTCCCCTGAAGCTTTCTTT	CASTPGYTGSPEAFF
TRBV28	.	TRBJ2-3	TRBD2	TGTGCCAGCAGTTTATACGCGGGGGGGACAGATACGCAGTATTTT	CASSLYAGGTDTQYF
TRBV28	.	TRBJ1-2	.	TGTGCCAGCCACCAATGGGAGGAGGGCAGCATTAACTATGGCTACACCTTC	CASHQWEEGSINYGYTF
TRBV18	.	TRBJ1-4	.	TGTGCCAGCTCACCAAGCCGATCAAGAGATGAAAAACTGTTTTTT	CASSPSRSRDEKLFF
TRBV4-3	.	TRBJ2-7	TRBD1	TGCGCCAGCAGCAGAGGACAGGGAGGCTACGAGCAGTACTTC	CASSRGQGGYEQYF
TRBV9	.	TRBJ1-3	TRBD1	TGTGCCAGCAGCACACAGGGGGGCGGAAACACCATATATTTT	CASSTQGGGNTIYF
TRBV5-1	.	TRBJ1-4	.	TGCGCCAGCAGCATCGGGGCTAATGAAAAACTGTTTTTT	CASSIGANEKLFF
TRBV10-2	.	TRBJ2-2	.	TGCGCCAGCAGTGAGAGGACGGGGTTCGCGAACACCGGGGAGCTGTTTTTT	CASSERTGFANTGELFF
TRBV19	once	TRBJ1-6	TRBD1	TGTGCCAGTAGTACGAAACAGGGGGGGGGTTCACCCCTCCACTTT	CASSTKQGGGSPLHF
TRBV6-1	.	TRBJ1-1	.	TGTGCCAGCAGTGAAGCCCAGGGATACACTGAAGCTTTCTTT	CASSEAQGYTEAFF
TRBV2	few	TRBJ1-4	.	TGTGCCAGCAACAGAATAGCAACTAATGAAAAACTGTTTTTT	CASNRIATNEKLFF
TRBV27	.	TRBJ2-4	.	TGTGCCAGCAGTTCAACTCTAGCCAAAAACATTCAGTACTTC	CASSSTLAKNIQYF
TRBV3-1/TRBV3-2	.	TRBJ1-1	TRBD1	TGTGCCAGCAGCCAGCCCGGACAGGGGGACACTGAAGCTTTCTTT	CASSQPGQGDTEAFF
TRBV7-2	.	TRBJ2-3	TRBD1	TGTGCCAGCAGCCCGACAGGGGGGGTTAGTACAGATACGCAGTATTTT	CASSPTGGVSTDTQYF
TRBV19	once	TRBJ2-1	TRBD2	TGTGCCAGTAGTGGGGGGGGAGATTACAATGAGCAGTTCTTC	CASSGGGDYNEQFF
TRBV7-6	.	TRBJ2-1	TRBD2	TGTGCCAGCAGCTTACGCGAAGGGGTTGGCTCGGGACTAGCGGATTACTACAATGAGCAGTTCTTC	CASSLREGVGSGLADYYNEQFF
TRBV27	.	TRBJ1-1	.	TGTGCCAGCAGTTTATATGAGGGTAGGAACACTGAAGCTTTCTTT	CASSLYEGRNTEAFF
TRBV28	.	TRBJ2-5	TRBD2	TGTGCCAGTTACTCTAGCGGGGGAGAGACCCAGTACTTC	CASYSSGGETQYF
TRBV5-1	.	TRBJ1-6	.	TGCGCCAGCAGCTTGGCGGGTTTACAGGGTTTGGGTATGGATAATTCACCCCTCCACTTT	CASSLAGLQGLGMDNSPLHF
TRBV3-1/TRBV3-2	.	TRBJ2-7	TRBD2	TGTGCCAGCAGCCAAGACCCTTCTAGCGGATACGAGCAGTACTTC	CASSQDPSSGYEQYF
TRBV7-2	.	TRBJ2-1	.	TGTGCCAGCAGCTTAGGGACGGGGGTATACAATGAGCAGTTCTTC	CASSLGTGVYNEQFF
TRBV10-3	.	TRBJ1-3	.	TGTGCCATCACAGGGATTGGAAACACCATATATTTT	CAITGIGNTIYF
TRBV29-1	.	TRBJ1-1	TRBD1	TGCAGCGTGGGACAGGCGAACACTGAAGCTTTCTTT	CSVGQANTEAFF
TRBV7-9	.	TRBJ2-1	.	TGTGCCAGCAGCGTCGCCGGGATTTCCATTGGTGAGCAGTTCTTC	CASSVAGISIGEQFF
TRBV7-8	.	TRBJ1-2	TRBD1	TGTGCCAGCAGCTTAGGAGGACAGGGGCCCGCATCATCCTTC	CASSLGGQGPASSF